This TCR beta chain was sequenced for a study of blood T cells in healthy people across ages. After removal of 3 bases from V and 1 base from J, the junction contained 4 bases not matched to a gene. CDR3 size: 15 residues. Per germline, CDR1 MNHEY and CDR2 SMNVEV (reference sequence). Collection of approximately 9.3 milliliters of peripheral blood was performed for each donor. A second about 6 to 12 cycle PCR used barcoded and J-beta primers. TCRdb independently ran MiXCR on the 5' RACE reads; one entry per CDR3 protein. This sample has around 1.7 million distinct CDR3 sequences, with 28% found just once.

The TCR was taken from a woman in her thirties in good health. The sequenced sample consisted of blood. The rearrangement links TRBV27 to TRBJ2-3; TRBD1 agrees at 7 bases. CDR3: CASSFRDSRTDTQYF. The CDR3 nucleotides are TGTGCCAGCAGTTTCCGGGACAGTCGCACAGATACGCAGTATTTT.